These 15 T cell receptor beta chains came from one sample sequenced in a study of response to subunit inactivated influenza vaccine. Each CDR3 protein is one row after TCRdb ran MiXCR on the RT-PCR reads. This repertoire shows just over 300,000 distinct CDR3 sequences, 20% to 25% found once; its top ten account for 10% to 13%. Specimen: PBMCs from blood, collected roughly 20 months after vaccination. These receptors all stem from a man aged 45 to 75 who received an inactivated influenza vaccine.

This sequence joins TRBV12-3 or TRBV12-4 and TRBJ2-2, with TRBD2 matching 12 bases. CDR3 size: 15 residues. V lost 5 bases, J lost 6 bases, and 4 bases stayed unmatched. The CDR3 region has the DNA TGTGCCAGCAGTCCGACTAGCGGGGGAGCCGGGGAGCTGTTTTTT. Translating it yields CASSPTSGGAGELFF.

This clonotype has only one observation. The chain carries TRBV28 and TRBJ2-3; 10 nucleotides agree with TRBD2. CDR3 length: 16 amino acids. V shed 3 bases and J 6 bases; nucleotides not matched to a gene: 9. Germline CDR1 is MDHEN and CDR2 is SYDVKM. DNA for the CDR3: TGTGCCAGCAGTTTCTTTAGCGGGAGGAGAGGGGATACGCAGTATTTT. The encoded protein is CASSFFSGRRGDTQYF.

The V call is TRBV6-2 or TRBV6-3, the J call TRBJ2-2; TRBD2 matches 10 bases. V shed 6 bases and J 8 bases; nucleotides not matched to a gene: 0. Germline V gene data show CDR1 as MNHEY and CDR2 as SVGEGT. There are 12 residues in the CDR3. CDR3 in amino acids: CASRGLAGELFF. CDR3 sequence (DNA): TGTGCCAGCAGGGGACTAGCGGGGGAGCTGTTTTTT.

This sequence joins TRBV3-1 and TRBJ2-7; 8 bases are shared with TRBD1. V shed 6 bases and J 0 bases; nucleotides not matched to a gene: 7. The CDR3 spans 15 residues. CDR1 LGHDT and CDR2 YNNKEL come from the germline V gene (reference sequence). The CDR3 loop is CASRPSTGASYEQYF. As DNA, the CDR3 is TGTGCCAGCAGGCCCTCGACAGGGGCCTCCTACGAGCAGTACTTC.

This sequence joins TRBV15 and TRBJ2-2; the match to TRBD2 covers 16 bases. The CDR3 has 20 amino acids. Germline V gene data show CDR1 as LNHNV and CDR2 as YYDKDF (reference sequence). The V and J ends lost 5 bases and 5 bases, in that order; junction bases with no gene match: 14. CDR3 sequence reads: CATSGGPGLAGGPSTGELFF. CDR3 nucleotides: TGTGCCACCAGCGGAGGACCGGGACTAGCGGGGGGGCCTTCGACCGGGGAGCTGTTTTTT.

The chain uses TRBV5-1 and TRBJ2-5; D is uncertain. There are 13 residues in the CDR3. The V gene lost 0 bases and the J gene lost 4 bases, with 7 bases spanning the gap. The V gene's germline CDR1 is SGHRS and CDR2 YFSETQ. The CDR3 region has the DNA TGCGCCAGCAGCTTGGGTGACGTAGAGACCCAGTACTTC. It yields the protein CASSLGDVETQYF. The full variable domain, completed using reference TRBV5-1 and TRBJ2-5, is KAGVTQTPRYLIKTRGQQVTLSCSPISGHRSVSWYQQTPGQGLQFLFEYFSETQRNKGNFPGRFSGRQFSNSRSEMNVSTLELGDSALYLCASSLGDVETQYFGPGTRLLVL.

The V call is TRBV5-1, the J call TRBJ2-3; either TRBD1 or TRBD2 may fit D (6 bases each). This CDR3 comprises 15 residues. Germline CDR1 is SGHRS and CDR2 is YFSETQ. Trimming pared 1 base from V and 5 bases from J, leaving 14 bases between. The CDR3 is CASSLWGAYKDTQYF. The CDR3 DNA is TGCGCCAGCAGCTTGTGGGGGGCGTATAAAGATACGCAGTATTTT. The full variable domain, completed using reference TRBV5-1 and TRBJ2-3, is KAGVTQTPRYLIKTRGQQVTLSCSPISGHRSVSWYQQTPGQGLQFLFEYFSETQRNKGNFPGRFSGRQFSNSRSEMNVSTLELGDSALYLCASSLWGAYKDTQYFGPGTRLTVL.

V is TRBV3-1 and J is TRBJ2-7; TRBD2 matches 9 bases. V was pared by 3 bases and J by 4 bases, with 10 bases of the junction left unmatched. Germline CDR1 is LGHDT and CDR2 is YNNKEL (reference sequence). The CDR3 spans 16 residues. CDR3 residues: CASSQSGTSSRYEQYF. The DNA of the CDR3 is TGTGCCAGCAGCCAGTCCGGGACTAGCAGCCGTTACGAGCAGTACTTC.

The chain links TRBV4-1 to TRBJ2-1; 12 bases line up with TRBD1. V dropped 5 bases and J dropped 8; count of bases not matched to a gene: 10. This CDR3 contains 16 residues. Germline CDR1 reads MGHRA; CDR2 reads YSYEKL. The CDR3 loop reads CASSGKTGTGGHEQFF. CDR3 nucleotides: TGCGCCAGCAGCGGAAAGACCGGGACAGGGGGCCATGAGCAGTTCTTC.

This clonotype was found a few times. The J gene is TRBJ1-4, the V gene TRBV18, with a possible D match to TRBD1 (5 bases). CDR3 length: 15 residues. The germline V gene encodes CDR1 KGHSH and CDR2 LQKENI. Trimming cost V 1 base and J 0 bases, with 6 bases left between them. CDR3 DNA: TGTGCCAGCTCACCACAGGGGCCAACTAATGAAAAACTGTTTTTT. Translation gives CASSPQGPTNEKLFF.

There are a few counts of this clonotype. This sequence joins TRBV7-2 and TRBJ2-5; D not resolved. The length of the CDR3 is 13 residues. V was clipped by 4 bases and J by 5 bases, with 11 bases between them. Germline-derived CDR1 and CDR2 are SGHTA and FQGNSA. DNA of the CDR3: TGTGCCAGCAGCTCCGCCTTCGGGGAGACCCAGTACTTC. It encodes CASSSAFGETQYF.

This clonotype was observed many times. The chain employs TRBV5-5 and TRBJ1-1; D unclear. V gave up 0 bases and J gave up 1 base, with 10 bases separating them. CDR1 and CDR2 from the germline V gene are SGHKS and YYEKEE (reference sequence). The CDR3 extends over 15 amino acids. CDR3 in amino acids: CASSLDYLPNTEAFF. The CDR3 DNA is TGTGCCAGCAGCTTGGACTATCTTCCGAACACTGAAGCTTTCTTT.

This clonotype was found once. The J gene is TRBJ1-5, the V gene TRBV7-2, with D tentatively TRBD1 (5 bases). This CDR3 is 15 amino acids long. Trimming removed 0 bases at V and 6 bases at J, with 12 bases between. CDR1 SGHTA and CDR2 FQGNSA come from the germline V gene. The CDR3 bases are TGTGCCAGCAGCTTAGCAGCCAGGGCAGGTCAGCCCCAGCATTTT. Amino acids: CASSLAARAGQPQHF.

The rearrangement uses TRBV11-1 and TRBJ2-2; weak D call: TRBD1 (5 bases). The germline V gene has CDR1 SGHAT and CDR2 FQDESV (reference sequence). This CDR3 has 16 amino acids. Trimming shortened V by 0 bases and J by 6 bases, and 14 bases separated the two germline ends. CDR3 sequence (DNA): TGTGCCAGCAGCTTAGCCGGGCAGGGTTTAGCCGGGGAGCTGTTTTTT. This sequence encodes CASSLAGQGLAGELFF.

This clonotype was counted between two and nine times. V gene TRBV10-3 combines with J gene TRBJ1-1; weak D call: TRBD1 (5 bases). The ends were cut back, 8 bases at V and 2 bases at J, with 12 bases in the middle. Germline CDR1 ENHRY, CDR2 SYGVKD. The CDR3 sequence is 13 residues long. The CDR3 here is CAISGPLNTEAFF. The CDR3 bases are TGTGCCATCTCGGGACCCCTAAACACTGAAGCTTTCTTT.